Below, 27 T cell receptor beta chains from the same sample are listed, as sequenced in a study of cytotoxic CD8 clonotypes in ibrutinib-treated CLL. Clones were read by immunoSEQ multiplex PCR, and TCRdb kept only the in-frame ones, dropping some. The table lists more than 75,000 clones, 60% to 80% of them singletons, with about 22% in the top ten. This material consisted of PBMCs, taken after 24 months of ibrutinib treatment. All receptors come from a human donor with chronic lymphocytic leukemia.

This clone was seen at least ten times. The chain carries TRBV30 and TRBJ1-2; TRBD1 matches 8 bases. CDR3 length: 14 residues. CDR1 is GTSNPN, CDR2 SVGIG, per germline (reference sequence). After removal of 4 bases from V and 3 bases from J, the junction contained 7 bases not matched to a gene. The CDR3 here is CAWKAQGAYYGYTF. CDR3 in DNA: TGTGCCTGGAAAGCCCAGGGGGCCTACTATGGCTACACCTTC.

This chain joins TRBV13 and TRBJ2-2, with 7 nucleotides matching TRBD1. V lost 3 bases to trimming and J lost 4 bases; unmatched junction nucleotides: 5. This CDR3 has 15 residues. Per the germline V gene, CDR1 is PRHDT and CDR2 is FYEKMQ (reference sequence). The chain's CDR3 is CASSLRDRRTGELFF. The CDR3 DNA follows: TGTGCCAGCAGCTTGAGGGACAGACGCACCGGGGAGCTGTTTTTT. Together with reference TRBV13 and TRBJ2-2, the CDR3 gives the full variable domain: AAGVIQSPRHLIKEKRETATLKCYPIPRHDTVYWYQQGPGQDPQFLISFYEKMQSDKGSIPDRFSAQQFSDYHSELNMSSLELGDSALYFCASSLRDRRTGELFFGEGSRLTVL.

V gene TRBV2 combines with J gene TRBJ1-5; D gene ambiguous. The germline gives CDR1 SNHLY, CDR2 FYNNEI. The CDR3 is 13 amino acids. V gave up 1 base and J gave up 5 bases, with 6 bases separating them. The CDR3 coding sequence is TGTGCCAGCAGTGAAGAGGCTTATCAGCCCCAGCATTTT. It codes for CASSEEAYQPQHF.

The CDR3 region has the DNA TGTGCCACCAGCAGGGACAGCACAGATACGCAGTATTTT. This sequence encodes CATSRDSTDTQYF. The chain employs TRBV15 and TRBJ2-3; D unclear. The CDR3 is 13 residues long. Looked up from germline, CDR1 is LNHNV and CDR2 is YYDKDF (reference sequence). V lost 3 bases and J lost 0, with 4 bases in between.

The V and J genes are TRBV5-1 and TRBJ2-1; tentatively, D is TRBD1 (6 bases). The V end lost 4 bases, the J end lost 7 bases, and 15 bases lay between the germline ends. CDR1 is SGHRS and CDR2 is YFSETQ in the germline V gene. The CDR3 is 14 residues long. The CDR3 DNA reads TGCGCCAGCAGCAGAGGGGACACTAGGAATGAGCAGTTCTTC. This gives the protein CASSRGDTRNEQFF.

The chain couples TRBV4-2 to TRBJ1-1; 7 bases map to TRBD1. Looked up from germline, CDR1 is LGHNA and CDR2 is YNFKEQ. The V segment lost 4 bases and the J segment 1 base; nucleotides outside the gene matches: 6. The CDR3 covers 15 residues. The CDR3, as DNA: TGTGCCAGCAGCCTCAGAAGGACAGGGAACACTGAAGCTTTCTTT. Amino acids: CASSLRRTGNTEAFF.

The chain joins TRBV6-6 to TRBJ1-1; 7 bases map to TRBD1. The germline gives CDR1 MNHNY, CDR2 SVGAGI (reference sequence). The ends lost 7 bases at V and 2 bases at J; junction bases unmatched: 7. The CDR3 loop spans 14 amino acids. The CDR3 protein is CASNPTGPNTEAFF. DNA of the CDR3: TGTGCCAGCAACCCGACAGGGCCCAACACTGAAGCTTTCTTT.

Details on this clone: An end of the junction differs from the germline gene, which may be a read error. This chain joins TRBV7-7 and TRBJ2-1, with TRBD2 matching over 11 bases. The germline V gene encodes CDR1 SSHAT and CDR2 FNYEAQ (reference sequence). The length of the CDR3 is 15 residues. CDR3 nucleotides: TGTGCTAGCAGCCCGACTAGCGGGATTGGCGGTGAGCAGTTCTTC. It encodes CASSPTSGIGGEQFF.

The chain links TRBV27 to TRBJ2-1; D is possibly TRBD1 or TRBD2 (7 bases each). The CDR3 runs to 17 residues. Deletions cut 5 bases from V and 3 bases from J, with 20 bases between. CDR1 MNHEY and CDR2 SMNVEV come from the germline V gene (reference sequence). The CDR3 protein is CASSVHRGAGNYNEQFF. Written as DNA, the CDR3 is TGTGCCAGCAGTGTACACAGGGGAGCGGGAAACTACAATGAGCAGTTCTTC.

This chain's CDR3 is CASSPLDKEQYF. CDR3 nucleotides: TGTGCCAGCAGCCCACTGGACAAGGAGCAGTACTTC. The rearrangement uses TRBV14 and TRBJ2-7, with TRBD1 as a possible D gene (5 bases). The germline V gene has CDR1 SGHDN and CDR2 FVKESK. Trimming took 4 bases from V and 7 from J, leaving 11 bases between them. The CDR3 runs 12 residues.

This clone was seen a few times. The rearrangement links TRBV7-6 to TRBJ1-6; TRBD1 might be the D (6 bases). There are 16 residues in the CDR3. Germline lookup yields CDR1 SGHVS and CDR2 FNYEAQ. The V and J ends lost 1 base and 14 bases respectively, with 21 bases between them. The CDR3 DNA follows: TGTGCCAGCAGCTTAGAGGTCCGGACAGCCGCCACGTCCCTCCACTTT. Its protein product is CASSLEVRTAATSLHF.

This chain joins TRBV4-3 and TRBJ1-6; D not resolved. This CDR3 spans 16 amino acids. The ends were cut back, 0 bases at V and 7 bases at J, with 13 bases in the middle. The germline V gene encodes CDR1 LGHNA and CDR2 YSLEER. CDR3 sequence: CASSQDLPGSNSPLHF. The CDR3 DNA reads as TGCGCCAGCAGCCAAGATCTACCGGGGTCCAATTCACCCCTCCACTTT.

The chain joins TRBV15 to TRBJ2-5, with a possible D match to TRBD1 (6 bases). Trimming stripped 5 bases from V and 1 base from J, with 11 bases between. CDR1 and CDR2 from the germline V gene are LNHNV and YYDKDF (reference sequence). The CDR3 sequence is 14 residues long. CDR3 nucleotides: TGTGCCACCAGCGGCGGACAGCTCCAAGAGACCCAGTACTTC. Protein: CATSGGQLQETQYF.

This sequence joins TRBV7-3 and TRBJ2-5; 8 bases fit TRBD2. V gave up 2 bases and J gave up 5 bases; unmatched junction bases: 4. Germline V CDR1 and CDR2: SGHTA, FQGTGA. This CDR3 is 14 amino acids long. The CDR3 nucleotides are TGTGCCAGCAGCTTAGGGGTAGCGGGGGAGACCCAGTACTTC. This encodes CASSLGVAGETQYF.

V usage is TRBV2 and J usage is TRBJ2-5; a possible D gene is TRBD2 (5 bases). The CDR3 loop spans 15 amino acids. Trimming pared 2 bases from V and 9 bases from J, leaving 19 bases between. Looked up from germline, CDR1 is SNHLY and CDR2 is FYNNEI. The CDR3 region has the DNA TGTGCCAGCAGTGAACCCCTAACTAGACGACTGGCCCAGTACTTC. It codes for CASSEPLTRRLAQYF.

The CDR3 region has the DNA TGTGCCAGTAGTCCGGGACTAGCGGGGCTTGCCCCCGGGGAGCTGTTTTTT. Translation: CASSPGLAGLAPGELFF. This sequence joins TRBV19 and TRBJ2-2; 13 positions match TRBD2. Germline CDR1 is LNHDA and CDR2 is SQIVND (reference sequence). There are 17 residues in the CDR3. The junction had 9 bases not matched to a gene; V was cut back by 5 bases and J by 6 bases.

The V gene is TRBV4-1, the J gene TRBJ1-2; D unclear. Between the trimmed V and J ends, which lost 0 bases and 4 bases, there was a span of 12 bases. This CDR3 spans 15 amino acids. The germline gives CDR1 MGHRA, CDR2 YSYEKL. The CDR3 nucleotides read TGCGCCAGCAGCCAAGATGAGAGCGTCGCCTATGGCTACACCTTC. Amino acids: CASSQDESVAYGYTF.

The J gene is TRBJ1-6, the V gene TRBV27; D is ambiguous. Germline V gene data show CDR1 as MNHEY and CDR2 as SMNVEV (reference sequence). Trimming took off 5 bases at V and 9 bases at J, with 14 bases between the two ends. CDR3 length: 14 amino acids. The CDR3 coding sequence is TGTGCCAGCAGTACCCCCGTTGTGGGTTCACCCCTCCACTTT. Translating it yields CASSTPVVGSPLHF.

The chain combines TRBV5-1 with TRBJ1-6; possible D gene TRBD1, 6 bases. The ends were cut back, 0 bases at V and 8 bases at J, with 15 bases in the middle. CDR1 is SGHRS and CDR2 is YFSETQ in the germline V gene. This CDR3 comprises 16 residues. The CDR3 DNA follows: TGCGCCAGCAGCTTGGGTTCTGGGGGGGCCGATTCACCCCTCCACTTT. The encoded protein is CASSLGSGGADSPLHF.

The rearrangement uses TRBV5-1 and TRBJ1-1, with D possibly matching TRBD1 (6 bases). The CDR3 has 15 residues. Per germline, CDR1 SGHRS and CDR2 YFSETQ. Between the trimmed V and J ends, which lost 4 bases and 0 bases, there was a span of 13 bases. The CDR3 loop is CASSPGDTMNTEAFF. The DNA for the CDR3 is TGCGCCAGCAGCCCAGGGGATACAATGAACACTGAAGCTTTCTTT.

This chain uses TRBV7-8 with TRBJ2-7; D is possibly TRBD2 (6 bases). V shed 5 bases and J shed 5 bases, with 16 bases lying between them. From germline, CDR1 is SGHVS and CDR2 FQNEAQ. There are 14 residues in the CDR3. The CDR3, as DNA: TGTGCCAGCAGCACGAAGTCGGGAGCCGACGAGCAGTACTTC. Its protein is CASSTKSGADEQYF. Variable domain in full (rest from reference TRBV7-8 and TRBJ2-7): GAGVSQSPRYKVAKRGQDVALRCDPISGHVSLFWYQQALGQGPEFLTYFQNEAQLDKSGLPSDRFFAERPEGSVSTLKIQRTQQEDSAVYLCASSTKSGADEQYFGPGTRLTVT.

The rearrangement links TRBV4-1 to TRBJ1-5, with no clear D. This CDR3 contains 15 residues. The germline gives CDR1 MGHRA, CDR2 YSYEKL. V was pared by 0 bases and J by 3 bases, with 9 bases between. Here the CDR3 reads CASSQELGINQPQHF. CDR3 DNA sequence: TGCGCCAGCAGCCAAGAACTGGGTATCAATCAGCCCCAGCATTTT.

CDR3 sequence (DNA): TGTGCCAGCGGAGCGGGTAGGCAAGAGACCCAGTACTTC. It translates to CASGAGRQETQYF. The rearrangement joins TRBV9 to TRBJ2-5; possible D gene TRBD2, 6 bases. The CDR3 consists of 13 residues. Between the trimmed V and J ends, which lost 7 bases and 2 bases, there was a span of 12 bases. CDR1 is SGDLS, CDR2 YYNGEE, per germline.

The V call is TRBV18, the J call TRBJ2-5, with D possibly matching TRBD2 (6 bases). Germline V gene sequence: CDR1 KGHSH, CDR2 LQKENI. The CDR3 contains 16 residues. The V end was cut by 6 bases, the J end by 1 base, with 18 bases between. The CDR3 sequence is CASSTRGAGIQETQYF. CDR3 coding DNA: TGTGCCAGCTCCACCCGCGGGGCAGGGATCCAAGAGACCCAGTACTTC.

This chain uses TRBV19 with TRBJ1-5; 11 positions agree with TRBD1. V shed 3 bases, J shed 6 bases, and the junction held 4 bases outside the gene matches. CDR3 size: 15 residues. Germline-derived CDR1 and CDR2 are LNHDA and SQIVND (reference sequence). CDR3: CASSMDRGQLQPQHF. For the CDR3, the DNA is TGTGCCAGTAGTATGGACAGGGGGCAACTTCAGCCCCAGCATTTT.

This clone was recorded a few times. J is TRBJ2-7 and V is TRBV5-1; 9 bases fit TRBD2. The V and J ends lost 8 bases and 0 bases, in that order; junction bases with no gene match: 3. Germline-derived CDR1 and CDR2 are SGHRS and YFSETQ. This CDR3 contains 13 residues. As DNA, the CDR3 is TGCGCCAGTAGGCGGGGGGGCTCCTACGAGCAGTACTTC. Encoded protein: CASRRGGSYEQYF. The entire variable domain, with the rest obtained from reference TRBV5-1 and TRBJ2-7, is as follows: KAGVTQTPRYLIKTRGQQVTLSCSPISGHRSVSWYQQTPGQGLQFLFEYFSETQRNKGNFPGRFSGRQFSNSRSEMNVSTLELGDSALYLCASRRGGSYEQYFGPGTRLTVT.

The gene calls are TRBV30 and TRBJ2-1; 8 nucleotides match TRBD2. CDR3 length equals 15 residues. Trimming took 0 bases from V and 5 from J; bases not matched to a gene: 6. Looked up from germline, CDR1 is GTSNPN and CDR2 is SVGIG (reference sequence). The CDR3 DNA reads as TGTGCCTGGAGTGTATTGGGACTAGGCAACAATGAGCAGTTCTTC. Translated, it gives CAWSVLGLGNNEQFF.